Listed below are T cell receptor beta chains from one sample, sequenced in a study of T cell changes during pregnancy in multiple sclerosis. Libraries were prepared by immunoSEQ multiplex PCR; TCRdb keeps only in-frame clonotypes and omits some of them. Seen here are some 100,000 clones, more than 90% observed once, and the top ten hold approximately 1.2%. The starting material was peripheral blood, obtained in the second trimester of pregnancy. The source is a female donor with multiple sclerosis, enrolled in a pregnancy study. Both conserved end residues are part of each CDR3. The D gene is left open where the match is weak. Only some rows state a clone size, as once, few, many or a class for expanded clones.

clone_size | j_call | d_call | v_call | cdr3_nt | cdr3_aa
. | TRBJ1-2 | . | TRBV5-4 | TGTGCCAGCAGCGTAACAGGGTACTATGGCTACACCTTC | CASSVTGYYGYTF
. | TRBJ2-2 | . | TRBV18 | TGTGCCAGCTCACCCTTCCGAGGGCTGGGCGGGGAGCTGTTTTTT | CASSPFRGLGGELFF
. | TRBJ1-4 | . | TRBV2 | TGTGCCAGCAGTGGGACAGTCCATAATGAAAAACTGTTTTTT | CASSGTVHNEKLFF
. | TRBJ1-2 | TRBD1 | TRBV2 | TGTGCCAGCACTTCCTCCAGGGGGAACTATGGCTACACCTTC | CASTSSRGNYGYTF
few | TRBJ2-7 | TRBD1 | TRBV11-2 | TGTGCCAGCAGCTTAGAAATGGGGCGCGGCGGACAGGACCCCTACGAGCAGTACTTC | CASSLEMGRGGQDPYEQYF
once | TRBJ1-6 | . | TRBV21-1 | TGTGCCAGCAGCCGGGGCAGGGGGAGGTCCCTCCACTTT | CASSRGRGRSLHF
. | TRBJ2-1 | TRBD2 | TRBV11-2 | TGTGCCAGCAGCTTAAGCGGGAGAAGATCGGATGAGCAGTTCTTC | CASSLSGRRSDEQFF
. | TRBJ2-7 | TRBD1 | TRBV5-6 | TGTGCCAGCAGTGCGGAGGGGACAGGGTGGGCCCACGAGCAGTACTTC | CASSAEGTGWAHEQYF
. | TRBJ1-4 | TRBD1 | TRBV7-2 | TGTGCCAGCAGCTTAGGACCCCCTAGGGGGCCTGATGAAAAACTGTTTTTT | CASSLGPPRGPDEKLFF
. | TRBJ2-7 | TRBD1 | TRBV6-1 | TGTGCCAGCAGTATTTCGGGACAGTTGTACGAGCAGTACTTC | CASSISGQLYEQYF
. | TRBJ1-6 | . | TRBV5-1 | TGCGCCAGCAGCTTGGGAGGTGCACCCCTCCACTTT | CASSLGGAPLHF
. | TRBJ2-6 | TRBD2 | TRBV7-2 | TGTGCCAGCAGCTTACGAGGCGGGGGCTCTGGGGCCAACGTCCTGACTTTC | CASSLRGGGSGANVLTF
. | TRBJ2-7 | . | TRBV4-2 | TGTGCCAGCAGCCAAGATTTCGGCCGAGCCGGGGTCACGGAGCAGTACTTC | CASSQDFGRAGVTEQYF
. | TRBJ2-6 | TRBD1 | TRBV5-1 | TGCGCCAGCAGCTTGCAGCCAGGGGGCTCTGGGGCCAACGTCCTGACTTTC | CASSLQPGGSGANVLTF
. | TRBJ1-1 | TRBD1 | TRBV5-1 | TGCGCCAGCAGCTTGGCAGGGGGCGAGTGGAACACTGAAGCTTTCTTT | CASSLAGGEWNTEAFF
. | TRBJ1-1 | . | TRBV30 | TGTGCCTGGACAGGGTACGGCGGCACTGAAGCTTTCTTT | CAWTGYGGTEAFF
. | TRBJ2-1 | TRBD2 | TRBV5-1 | TGCGCCAGCAGCTTAGCGGGGGGCTTGAACAATGAGCAGTTCTTC | CASSLAGGLNNEQFF
. | TRBJ2-7 | . | TRBV4-1 | TGCGCCAGCAGCCAAGACGGCGGGTGGGGCTACGAGCAGTACTTC | CASSQDGGWGYEQYF
. | TRBJ1-1 | . | TRBV6-5 | TGTGCCAGCAGGGGCAGCAAGAACACTGAAGCTTTCTTT | CASRGSKNTEAFF
. | TRBJ2-2 | . | TRBV7-7 | TGTGCCAGCAGCTTAGTGGGCGGGCCAAGTACCGGGGAGCTGTTTTTT | CASSLVGGPSTGELFF
. | TRBJ2-2 | . | TRBV28 | TGTGCCAGCAGGAGAAACACCGGGGAGCTGTTTTTT | CASRRNTGELFF
. | TRBJ2-7 | . | TRBV6-1 | TGTGCCAGCAGTGTACGGGTCTTCTACGAGCAGTACTTC | CASSVRVFYEQYF
. | TRBJ1-3 | . | TRBV28 | TGTGCCAGCAGATATGGAAACACCATATATTTT | CASRYGNTIYF
once | TRBJ1-3 | . | TRBV19 | TGTGCCAGCAGTCGCGGGGAGACTGGAAACACCATATATTTT | CASSRGETGNTIYF
. | TRBJ1-1 | . | TRBV6-5 | TGTGCCAGCAGCCCCCGACGGAGCACTGAAGCTTTCTTT | CASSPRRSTEAFF
. | TRBJ1-1 | . | TRBV9 | TGTGCCAGCAGCGTAAAAGGGGGCACTGAAGCTTTCTTT | CASSVKGGTEAFF
. | TRBJ2-7 | . | TRBV2 | TGTGCCAGCAGTGAAGGTGTCTTCCGGGAGCAGTACTTC | CASSEGVFREQYF
. | TRBJ1-5 | . | TRBV6-1 | TGTGCCAGCAGTACGACAGGTTTTAGCAATCAGCCCCAGCATTTT | CASSTTGFSNQPQHF
few | TRBJ1-1 | . | TRBV27 | TGTGCCAGCAGTTTAGGGCAACGCACTGAAGCTTTCTTT | CASSLGQRTEAFF
. | TRBJ1-3 | . | TRBV10-3 | TGTGCCATCAGAATAAACAGGGATGGAAACACCATATATTTT | CAIRINRDGNTIYF
. | TRBJ2-7 | . | TRBV7-2 | TGTGCCAGCAGCCTCAGGGGCCAGGCCCAGCAGTACTTC | CASSLRGQAQQYF
. | TRBJ2-7 | . | TRBV28 | TGTGCCAGCAGTAATCGAGGGGGGGGCGCCTACGAGCAGTACTTC | CASSNRGGGAYEQYF
. | TRBJ2-7 | TRBD1 | TRBV5-1 | TGCGCCAGCAGCCCCGGACAGGGACTCGAGCAGTACTTC | CASSPGQGLEQYF
. | TRBJ1-2 | . | TRBV7-2 | TGTGCCAGCAGCTTAGCGGGGCAGGGTTCCCCCTATGGCTACACCTTC | CASSLAGQGSPYGYTF
. | TRBJ2-5 | . | TRBV10-3 | TGTGCCTCCTCCGGCCTGAGGGAGACCCAGTACTTC | CASSGLRETQYF
. | TRBJ2-1 | . | TRBV9 | TGTGCCAGCAGCGCCCCTTACAATGAGCAGTTCTTC | CASSAPYNEQFF
. | TRBJ2-3 | . | TRBV11-2 | TGTGCCAGCAGCTTAGTCGGTCTTACGCAGTATTTT | CASSLVGLTQYF
. | TRBJ2-3 | TRBD2 | TRBV28 | TGTGCCAGCGGGAGGCCTAGCGGGAATAGGGCAGATACGCAGTATTTT | CASGRPSGNRADTQYF
. | TRBJ2-1 | TRBD2 | TRBV14 | TGTGCCAGCAGCCTAGCGGGGGGACCTTACAATGAGCAGTTCTTC | CASSLAGGPYNEQFF
once | TRBJ2-5 | TRBD1 | TRBV10-3 | TGTGCCATCAGTGAGGGCCGGACAGGGGGCGTAGAGACCCAGTACTTC | CAISEGRTGGVETQYF
many | TRBJ2-7 | TRBD1 | TRBV14 | TGTGCCAGCAGCATAGACAGGGGCCACGAGCAGTACTTC | CASSIDRGHEQYF
. | TRBJ1-1 | TRBD1 | TRBV2 | TGTGCCAGCAGCGCGACAGGGGAGCATGCTTTCTTT | CASSATGEHAFF
. | TRBJ2-1 | TRBD1 | TRBV2 | TGTGCCAGCGGGACAGAGTCCTACAATGAGCAGTTCTTC | CASGTESYNEQFF
. | TRBJ1-1 | . | TRBV30 | TGTGCCTGGAGCCCTTTGAGGGGGACGAACACTGAAGCTTTCTTT | CAWSPLRGTNTEAFF
. | TRBJ2-4 | . | TRBV6-1 | TGTGCCAGCAGACCCGAGGCCAGGGTGGGAAACATTCAGTACTTC | CASRPEARVGNIQYF
. | TRBJ2-2 | . | TRBV30 | TGTGCCTGGAGTGTTCGTCCCCAGGGATCGGGCGGGGAGCTGTTTTTT | CAWSVRPQGSGGELFF
once | TRBJ2-3 | TRBD2 | TRBV11-2 | TGTGCCAGCAGGCCGACTAGCGGGAGAACAGATACGCAGTATTTT | CASRPTSGRTDTQYF
. | TRBJ2-5 | . | TRBV5-1 | TGCGCCAGCAGCTTGGCCCTAAACCAAGAGACCCAGTACTTC | CASSLALNQETQYF
. | TRBJ1-1 | . | TRBV27 | TGTGCCAGCAGTTACCGACCCAGGGTGGCGGCTTTCTTT | CASSYRPRVAAFF
. | TRBJ2-7 | . | TRBV5-1 | TGCGCCAGCAGCTTGGCCGGGGGTGATCACTACGAGCAGTACTTC | CASSLAGGDHYEQYF
. | TRBJ1-2 | . | TRBV5-1 | TGCGCCAGCAGCGTCGCAGGCTATGGCTACACCTTC | CASSVAGYGYTF
. | TRBJ2-3 | . | TRBV30 | TGTGCCTGGATGGTATCGGGAGTTGATACGCAGTATTTT | CAWMVSGVDTQYF
. | TRBJ2-2 | TRBD1 | TRBV5-3 | TGTGCCAGAAGGCCTCAGGGGGCGATAGCCGGGGAGCTGTTTTTT | CARRPQGAIAGELFF